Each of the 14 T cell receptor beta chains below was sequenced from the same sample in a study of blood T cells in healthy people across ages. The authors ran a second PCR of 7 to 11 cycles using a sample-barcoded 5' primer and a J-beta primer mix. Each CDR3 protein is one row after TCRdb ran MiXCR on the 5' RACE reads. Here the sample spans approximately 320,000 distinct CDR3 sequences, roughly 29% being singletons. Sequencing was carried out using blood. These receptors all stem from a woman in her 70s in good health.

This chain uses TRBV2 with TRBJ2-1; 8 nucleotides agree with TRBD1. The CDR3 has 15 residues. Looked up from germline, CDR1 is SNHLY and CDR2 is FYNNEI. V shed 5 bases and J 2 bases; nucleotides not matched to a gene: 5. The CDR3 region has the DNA TGTGCCAGCAGTAGGACAGGGAGTACCTACAATGAGCAGTTCTTC. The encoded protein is CASSRTGSTYNEQFF.

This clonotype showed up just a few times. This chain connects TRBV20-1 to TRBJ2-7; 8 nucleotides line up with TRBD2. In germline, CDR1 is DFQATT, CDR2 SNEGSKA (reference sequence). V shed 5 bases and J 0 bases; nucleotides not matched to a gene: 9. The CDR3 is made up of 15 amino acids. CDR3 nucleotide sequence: TGCAGTGCTCGGAACGCGGGGGGAAGCTCCTACGAGCAGTACTTC. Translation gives CSARNAGGSSYEQYF.

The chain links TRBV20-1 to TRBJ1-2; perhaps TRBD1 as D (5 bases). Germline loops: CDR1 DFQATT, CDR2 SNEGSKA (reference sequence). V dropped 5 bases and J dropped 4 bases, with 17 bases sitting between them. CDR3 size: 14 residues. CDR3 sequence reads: CSASSGPGGYGYTF. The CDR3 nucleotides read TGCAGTGCTTCCTCGGGGCCGGGGGGCTATGGCTACACCTTC.

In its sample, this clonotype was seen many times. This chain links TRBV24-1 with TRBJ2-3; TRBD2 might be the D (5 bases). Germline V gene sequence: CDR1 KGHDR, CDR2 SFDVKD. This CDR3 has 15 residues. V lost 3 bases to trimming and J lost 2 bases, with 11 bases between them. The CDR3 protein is CATSDLQRDTDTQYF. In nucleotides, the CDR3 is TGTGCCACCAGTGATCTTCAACGGGACACAGATACGCAGTATTTT.

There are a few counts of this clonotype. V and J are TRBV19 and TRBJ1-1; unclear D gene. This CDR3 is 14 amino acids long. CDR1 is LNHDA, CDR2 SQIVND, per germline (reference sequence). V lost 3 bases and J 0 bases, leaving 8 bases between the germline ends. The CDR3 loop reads CASSIGFVNTEAFF. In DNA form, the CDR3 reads TGTGCCAGTAGTATCGGGTTTGTGAACACTGAAGCTTTCTTT. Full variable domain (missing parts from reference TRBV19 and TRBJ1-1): DGGITQSPKYLFRKEGQNVTLSCEQNLNHDAMYWYRQDPGQGLRLIYYSQIVNDFQKGDIAEGYSVSREKKESFPLTVTSAQKNPTAFYLCASSIGFVNTEAFFGQGTRLTVV.

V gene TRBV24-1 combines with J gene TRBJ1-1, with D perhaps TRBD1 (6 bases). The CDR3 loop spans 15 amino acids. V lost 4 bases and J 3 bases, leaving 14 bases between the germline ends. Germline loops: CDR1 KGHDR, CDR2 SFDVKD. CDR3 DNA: TGTGCCACCAGTGAACAGGGATCGTTGGACACTGAAGCTTTCTTT. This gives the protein CATSEQGSLDTEAFF.

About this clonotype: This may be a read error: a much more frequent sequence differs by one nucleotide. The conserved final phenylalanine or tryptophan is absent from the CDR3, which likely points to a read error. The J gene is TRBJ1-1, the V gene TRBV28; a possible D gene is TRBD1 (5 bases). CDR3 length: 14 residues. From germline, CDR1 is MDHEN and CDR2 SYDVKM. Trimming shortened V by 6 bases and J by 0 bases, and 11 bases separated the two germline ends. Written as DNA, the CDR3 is TGTGCCAGCAGATCTCAGGGTTTGAACACTGAAGCTTTCTCT. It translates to CASRSQGLNTEAFS.

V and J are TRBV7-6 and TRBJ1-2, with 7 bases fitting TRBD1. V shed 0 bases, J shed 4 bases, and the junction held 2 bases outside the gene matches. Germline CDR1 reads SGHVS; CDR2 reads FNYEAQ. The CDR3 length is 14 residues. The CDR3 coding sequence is TGTGCCAGCAGCTTAGCGGCAGGGGGCTATGGCTACACCTTC. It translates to CASSLAAGGYGYTF.

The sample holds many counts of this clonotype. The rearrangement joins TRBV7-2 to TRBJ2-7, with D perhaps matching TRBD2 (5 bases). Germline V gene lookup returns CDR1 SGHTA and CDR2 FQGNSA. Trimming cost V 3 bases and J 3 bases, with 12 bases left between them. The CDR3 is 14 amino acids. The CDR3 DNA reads TGTGCCAGCAGCTTGGCCAGCGGTAACTACGAGCAGTACTTC. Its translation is CASSLASGNYEQYF.

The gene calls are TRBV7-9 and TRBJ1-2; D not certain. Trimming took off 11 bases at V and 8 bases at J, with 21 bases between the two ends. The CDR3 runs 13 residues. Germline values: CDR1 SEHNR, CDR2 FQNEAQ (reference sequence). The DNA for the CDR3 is TGTGCCGGCAAAATCACACATGGCAGCGGCTACACCTTC. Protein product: CAGKITHGSGYTF.

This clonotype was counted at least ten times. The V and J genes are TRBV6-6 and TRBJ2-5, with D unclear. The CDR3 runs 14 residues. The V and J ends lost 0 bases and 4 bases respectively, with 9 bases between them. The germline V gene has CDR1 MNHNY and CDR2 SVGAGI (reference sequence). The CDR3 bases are TGTGCCAGCAGTTACTCGGGGTATAGAGAGACCCAGTACTTC. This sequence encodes CASSYSGYRETQYF.

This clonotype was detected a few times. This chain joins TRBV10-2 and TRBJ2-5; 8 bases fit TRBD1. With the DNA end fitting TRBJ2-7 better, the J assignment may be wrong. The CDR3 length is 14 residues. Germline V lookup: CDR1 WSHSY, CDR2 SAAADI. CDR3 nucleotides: TGCGCCAGCACCCCGGGACAGGCCTCCTACGAGCAGTACTTC. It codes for CASTPGQASYEQYF.

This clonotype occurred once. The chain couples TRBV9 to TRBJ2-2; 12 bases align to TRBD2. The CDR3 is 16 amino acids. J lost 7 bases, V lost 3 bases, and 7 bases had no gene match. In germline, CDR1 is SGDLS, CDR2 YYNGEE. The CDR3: CASSARTSGKDGELFF. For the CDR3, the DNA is TGTGCCAGCAGCGCCCGGACTAGCGGGAAGGACGGGGAGCTGTTTTTT.

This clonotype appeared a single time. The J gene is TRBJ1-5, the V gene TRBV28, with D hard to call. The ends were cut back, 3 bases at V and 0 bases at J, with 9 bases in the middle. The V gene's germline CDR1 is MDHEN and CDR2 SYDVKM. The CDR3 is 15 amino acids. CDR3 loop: CASSFSSYSNQPQHF. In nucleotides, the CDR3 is TGTGCCAGCAGTTTCTCCAGTTATAGCAATCAGCCCCAGCATTTT.